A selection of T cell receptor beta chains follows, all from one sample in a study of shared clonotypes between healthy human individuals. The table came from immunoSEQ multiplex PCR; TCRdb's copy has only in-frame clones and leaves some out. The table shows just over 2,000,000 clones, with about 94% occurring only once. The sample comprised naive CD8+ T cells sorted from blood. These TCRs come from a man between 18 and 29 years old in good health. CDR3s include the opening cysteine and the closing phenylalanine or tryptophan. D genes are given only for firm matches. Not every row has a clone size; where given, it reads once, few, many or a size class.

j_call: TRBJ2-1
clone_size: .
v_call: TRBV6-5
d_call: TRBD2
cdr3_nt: TGTGCCAGCAGTTACTCGGCGGGAGCGAATGAGCAGTTCTTC
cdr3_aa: CASSYSAGANEQFF

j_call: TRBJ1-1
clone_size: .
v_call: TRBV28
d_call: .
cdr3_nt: TGTGCCAGCAGCTCCGCCCTTAACGCGAACACTGAAGCTTTCTTT
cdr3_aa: CASSSALNANTEAFF

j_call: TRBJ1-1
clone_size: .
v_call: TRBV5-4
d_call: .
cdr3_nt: TGTGCCAGCAGCTTACCCGGGGGCACTGAAGCTTTCTTT
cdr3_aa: CASSLPGGTEAFF

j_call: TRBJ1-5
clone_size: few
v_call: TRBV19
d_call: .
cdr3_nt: TGTGCCAGTAGCGAAGGGGGAGGTCAGCCCCAGCATTTT
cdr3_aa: CASSEGGGQPQHF

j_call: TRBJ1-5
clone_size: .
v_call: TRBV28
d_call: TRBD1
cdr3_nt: TGTGCCAGCAGGGCGACAGGGGAAAGTCAGCCCCAGCATTTT
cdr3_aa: CASRATGESQPQHF

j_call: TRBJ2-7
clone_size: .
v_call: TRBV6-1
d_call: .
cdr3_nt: TGTGCCAGCAGTGAAGTGGGGGGACTTCTCTCCTACGAGCAGTACTTC
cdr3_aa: CASSEVGGLLSYEQYF

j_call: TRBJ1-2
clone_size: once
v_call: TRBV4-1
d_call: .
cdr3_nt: TGCGCCAGCAGCCATGGGGGGGAGAACACCTTC
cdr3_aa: CASSHGGENTF

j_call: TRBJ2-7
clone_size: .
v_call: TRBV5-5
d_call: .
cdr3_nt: TGTGCCAGCAGCTTGGCCGGAGGGGTCGAGCAGTACTTC
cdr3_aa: CASSLAGGVEQYF

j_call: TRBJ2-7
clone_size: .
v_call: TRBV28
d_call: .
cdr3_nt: TGTGCCAGTCAGGGGCCCCTTTTGCGGGAGCAGTACTTC
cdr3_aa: CASQGPLLREQYF

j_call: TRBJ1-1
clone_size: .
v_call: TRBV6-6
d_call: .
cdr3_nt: TGTGCCAGCAGTTTCAATCGGGCTTTCGGGGACACTGAAGCTTTCTTT
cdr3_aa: CASSFNRAFGDTEAFF

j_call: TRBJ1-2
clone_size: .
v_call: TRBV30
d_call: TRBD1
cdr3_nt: TGTGCCTGGGAGGACAGGGGCGACTATGGCTACACCTTC
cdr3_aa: CAWEDRGDYGYTF

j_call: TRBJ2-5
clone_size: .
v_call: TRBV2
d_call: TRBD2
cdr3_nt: TGTGCCAGCAGTGAGGTTTCTAGCGGGGGGGAAGAGACCCAGTACTTC
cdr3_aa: CASSEVSSGGEETQYF

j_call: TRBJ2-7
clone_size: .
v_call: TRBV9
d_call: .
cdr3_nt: TGTGCCAGCAGCGTAGGGCCAGGGCCACCGTACGAGCAGTACTTC
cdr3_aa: CASSVGPGPPYEQYF

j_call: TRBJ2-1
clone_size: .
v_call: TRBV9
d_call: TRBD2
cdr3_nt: TGTGCCAGCAGCTTTAGCGGGGCCCTCAATGAGCAGTTCTTC
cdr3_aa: CASSFSGALNEQFF

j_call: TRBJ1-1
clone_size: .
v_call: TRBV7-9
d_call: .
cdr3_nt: TGTGCCAGCAGCTTAGACCATTACACTGAAGCTTTCTTT
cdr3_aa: CASSLDHYTEAFF

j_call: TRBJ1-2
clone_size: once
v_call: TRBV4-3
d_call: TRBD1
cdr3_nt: TGCGCCAGCAGCCAAGGATCTACAGGGGCTACTAACTATGGCTACACCTTC
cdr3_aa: CASSQGSTGATNYGYTF

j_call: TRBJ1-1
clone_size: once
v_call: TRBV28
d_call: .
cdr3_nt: TGTGCCAGCAAGGACACGAACACTGAAGCTTTCTTT
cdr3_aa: CASKDTNTEAFF

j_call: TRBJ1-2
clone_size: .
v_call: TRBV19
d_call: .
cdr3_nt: TGTGCCAGTAGTATTGGCATAGACTATGGCTACACCTTC
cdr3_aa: CASSIGIDYGYTF

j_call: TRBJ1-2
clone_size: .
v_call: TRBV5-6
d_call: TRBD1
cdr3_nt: TGTGCCAGCAGCTTGGCTTGGACAGGGGACCTATCTAACTATGGCTACACCTTC
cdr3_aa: CASSLAWTGDLSNYGYTF

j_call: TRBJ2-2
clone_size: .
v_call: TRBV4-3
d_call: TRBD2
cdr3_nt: TGCGCCAGCAGCCTAGCGGGAGGGATACCCGGGGAGCTGTTTTTT
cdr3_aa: CASSLAGGIPGELFF

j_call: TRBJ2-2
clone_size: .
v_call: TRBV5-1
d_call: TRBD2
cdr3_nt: TGCGCCAGCAGCGGCGGCCTAGCGGGAGGAATTGTGTTGGGCACCGGGGAGCTGTTTTTT
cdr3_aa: CASSGGLAGGIVLGTGELFF

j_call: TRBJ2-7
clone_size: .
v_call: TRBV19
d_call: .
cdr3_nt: TGTGCCAGTAGTATTGGGTGGTTGGCCGTCGAGCAGTACTTC
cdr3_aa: CASSIGWLAVEQYF

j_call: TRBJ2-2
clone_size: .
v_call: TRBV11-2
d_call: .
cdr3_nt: TGTGCCAGCAGCCCCGAATTGAACACCGGGGAGCTGTTTTTT
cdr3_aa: CASSPELNTGELFF

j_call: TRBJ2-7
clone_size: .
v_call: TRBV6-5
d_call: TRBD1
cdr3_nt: TGTGCCAGCAGTTATGGCGGACAGGTCGAGTTC
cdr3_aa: CASSYGGQVEF

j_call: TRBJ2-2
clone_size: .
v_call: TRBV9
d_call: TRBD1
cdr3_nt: TGTGCCGGAGGGGACAGGGCGGGATCCGGGGAGCTGTTTTTT
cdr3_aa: CAGGDRAGSGELFF

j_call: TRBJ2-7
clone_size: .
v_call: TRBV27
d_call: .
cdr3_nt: TGTGCCAGCAGTTCCACAGGGAATCCCTACGAGCAGTACTTC
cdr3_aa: CASSSTGNPYEQYF

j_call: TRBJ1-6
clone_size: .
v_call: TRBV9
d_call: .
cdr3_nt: TGTGCCAGCAGCGTATATCCAGGTCCTAACCCTTCACCCCTCCACTTT
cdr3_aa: CASSVYPGPNPSPLHF

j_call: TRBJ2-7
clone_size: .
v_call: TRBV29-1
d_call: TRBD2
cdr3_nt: TGCAGCGTTAGTCTAGCGGGGCGAGCCTACGAGCAGTACTTC
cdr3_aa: CSVSLAGRAYEQYF

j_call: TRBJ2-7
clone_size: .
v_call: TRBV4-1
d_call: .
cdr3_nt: TGCGCCAGCAGCCAAGTGCTAAACCTTGCCTACGAGCAGTACTTC
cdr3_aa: CASSQVLNLAYEQYF

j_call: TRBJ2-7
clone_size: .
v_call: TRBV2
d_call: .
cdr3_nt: TGTGCCAGCAGTGAAGCACAATGGGTCGGATCAAACTACGAGCAGTACTTC
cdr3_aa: CASSEAQWVGSNYEQYF

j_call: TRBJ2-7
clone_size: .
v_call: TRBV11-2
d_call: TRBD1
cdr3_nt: TGTGCCAGCAGCTCCACCGGGACAGCCTACTACGAGCAGTACTTC
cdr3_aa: CASSSTGTAYYEQYF

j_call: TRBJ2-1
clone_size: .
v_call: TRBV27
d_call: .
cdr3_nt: TGTGCCAGCAGTTTAAGGTGGGACAATGAGCAGTTCTTC
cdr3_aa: CASSLRWDNEQFF

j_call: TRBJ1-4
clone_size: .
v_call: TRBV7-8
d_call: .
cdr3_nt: TGTGCCAGCAGCCCACGGGTGGATGAAAAACTGTTTTTT
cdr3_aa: CASSPRVDEKLFF

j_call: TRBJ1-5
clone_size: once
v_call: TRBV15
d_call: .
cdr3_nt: TGTGCCACCAGCAGAGAGTATGGGGGGAATCAGCCCCAGCATTTT
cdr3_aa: CATSREYGGNQPQHF

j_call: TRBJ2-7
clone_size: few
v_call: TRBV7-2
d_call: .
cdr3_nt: TGTGCCAGCAGCTTTCGACAGACCTACGAGCAGTACTTC
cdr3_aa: CASSFRQTYEQYF

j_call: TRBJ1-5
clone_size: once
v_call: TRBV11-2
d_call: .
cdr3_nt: TGTGCCAGCAGCCCAGAGGGGCAGAACAATCAGCCCCAGCATTTT
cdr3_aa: CASSPEGQNNQPQHF

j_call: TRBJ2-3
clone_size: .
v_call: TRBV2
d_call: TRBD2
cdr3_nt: TGTGCCAGCAGTGGGACTAGCGGGGCTACTAGCACAGATACGCAGTATTTT
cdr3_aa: CASSGTSGATSTDTQYF

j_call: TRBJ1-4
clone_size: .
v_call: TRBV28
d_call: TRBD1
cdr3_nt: TGTGCCAGCAGGGGACAGTCCAATGAAAAACTGTTTTTT
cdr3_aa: CASRGQSNEKLFF

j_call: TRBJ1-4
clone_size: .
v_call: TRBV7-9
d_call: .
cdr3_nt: TGTGCCAGCAGCTTTTTGGCCACCTTAAATGAAAAACTGTTTTTT
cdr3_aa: CASSFLATLNEKLFF

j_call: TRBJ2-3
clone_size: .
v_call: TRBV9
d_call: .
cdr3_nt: TGTGCCAGCAGCGCTAACACAGATACGCAGTATTTT
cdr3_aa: CASSANTDTQYF

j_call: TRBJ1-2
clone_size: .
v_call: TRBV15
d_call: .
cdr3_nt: TGTGCCACCAGCAGTACAGGAACGGGCTATGGCTACACCTTC
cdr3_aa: CATSSTGTGYGYTF

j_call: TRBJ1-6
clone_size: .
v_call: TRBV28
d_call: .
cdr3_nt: TGTGCCAGCAGTTTTTATAGGGATCTGAATTCACCCCTCCACTTT
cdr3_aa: CASSFYRDLNSPLHF

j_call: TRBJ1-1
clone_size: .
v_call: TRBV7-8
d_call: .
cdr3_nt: TGTGCCAGCAGCTTGGCCCCGGAGGGTGTGGCTGTTGAAGCTTTCTTT
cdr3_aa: CASSLAPEGVAVEAFF

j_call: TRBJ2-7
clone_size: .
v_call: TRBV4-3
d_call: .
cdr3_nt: TGCGCCAGCAGCCAAGGGCAGGGTGACCCCTACGAGCAGTACTTC
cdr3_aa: CASSQGQGDPYEQYF

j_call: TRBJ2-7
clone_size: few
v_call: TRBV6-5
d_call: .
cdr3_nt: TGTGCCAGCAGTTACTCTACAGGGTGGTCCTACGAGCAGTACTTC
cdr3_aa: CASSYSTGWSYEQYF

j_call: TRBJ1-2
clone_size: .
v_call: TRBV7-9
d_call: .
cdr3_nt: TGTGCCAGCAGCTTATCTCCGGACTATGGCTACACCTTC
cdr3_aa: CASSLSPDYGYTF

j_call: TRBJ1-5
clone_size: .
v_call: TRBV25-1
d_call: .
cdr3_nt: TGTGCCAGCAGTGTGGGGCTCAGGGAGCCCCAGCATTTT
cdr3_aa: CASSVGLREPQHF